The next 27 T cell receptor beta chains were all read from a single sample in a study of human T cells and chemical hapten exposure. Whole blood, unfractionated, served as the material for total RNA extraction. TCRdb analysed the 5' RACE reads with MiXCR anew, one entry per CDR3 protein. The sample lists 100,000 to 120,000 distinct CDR3 sequences; around 20% were seen once. The receptor source for this set is a human donor in good health.

J is TRBJ2-3 and V is TRBV2, with TRBD2 as a possible D gene (6 bases). Per the germline V gene, CDR1 is SNHLY and CDR2 is FYNNEI. V was pared by 7 bases and J by 1 base, with 15 bases between. The CDR3 consists of 15 residues. CDR3 sequence reads: CASIETGLGTDTQYF. The CDR3 DNA follows: TGTGCCAGCATAGAAACGGGACTCGGCACAGATACGCAGTATTTT.

The V gene is TRBV28, the J gene TRBJ2-3; perhaps TRBD1 as D (5 bases). With 6 bases removed from V and 3 bases from J, the gap between germline ends came to 7 bases. In germline, CDR1 is MDHEN, CDR2 SYDVKM. The CDR3 runs 12 residues. CDR3 nucleotide sequence: TGTGCCAGCAGAGGGGAAACAGATACGCAGTATTTT. Translation: CASRGETDTQYF.

The V call is TRBV27, the J call TRBJ2-3; TRBD1 matches 8 bases. In germline, CDR1 is MNHEY, CDR2 SMNVEV (reference sequence). This CDR3 region has 14 residues. The J segment lost 4 bases and the V segment lost 5 bases, leaving 5 bases of the junction unmatched. The CDR3 DNA sequence: TGTGCCAGCAGTCCCCTGACAGGGGCAGATACGCAGTATTTT. As protein: CASSPLTGADTQYF.

This clonotype has a handful of counts. The V gene is TRBV24-1, the J gene TRBJ1-4, with 7 bases matching TRBD1. V was clipped by 3 bases and J by 0 bases; unmatched bases: 6. Germline-derived CDR1 and CDR2 are KGHDR and SFDVKD. CDR3 length: 17 amino acids. CDR3 nucleotides: TGTGCCACCAGTGATCGGGACAGACAACCAACTAATGAAAAACTGTTTTTT. Amino acid sequence: CATSDRDRQPTNEKLFF.

This clonotype was seen more than once but under ten times. The V call is TRBV7-2, the J call TRBJ1-6, with 7 nucleotides matching TRBD1. This CDR3 region has 14 residues. Germline V gene data show CDR1 as SGHTA and CDR2 as FQGNSA. The ends lost 2 bases at V and 9 bases at J; junction bases unmatched: 4. The CDR3 DNA is TGTGCCAGCAGCTTATCAGGGGGTGTTTCACCCCTCCACTTT. Translation gives CASSLSGGVSPLHF.

This clonotype occurred a few times. The chain couples TRBV28 to TRBJ2-1, with D unclear. The CDR3 spans 14 residues. The germline V and J ends were trimmed by 4 bases and 9 bases, with 16 bases remaining between them. The germline V gene has CDR1 MDHEN and CDR2 SYDVKM. The CDR3 sequence: CASSSTGRTTEQFF. CDR3 coding DNA: TGTGCCAGCAGTTCGACCGGACGGACCACTGAGCAGTTCTTC.

The genes are TRBV4-1 and TRBJ2-6; TRBD1 matches at 10 bases. V shed 8 bases, J shed 4 bases, and the junction held 5 bases outside the gene matches. The CDR3 loop spans 15 amino acids. Germline V gives CDR1 MGHRA, CDR2 YSYEKL. CDR3 sequence reads: CASGGTGAGANVLTF. CDR3 coding DNA: TGCGCCAGCGGGGGGACAGGGGCGGGGGCCAACGTCCTGACTTTC.

This clonotype was seen a handful of times. V and J are TRBV20-1 and TRBJ2-5, with TRBD2 identical over 10 bases. Unmatched junction bases numbered 1, after V lost 5 bases and J lost 4 bases. Germline CDR1 reads DFQATT; CDR2 reads SNEGSKA (reference sequence). This CDR3 is built from 12 residues. CDR3 in DNA: TGCAGTGCTCAGCGGGAGGGAGAGACCCAGTACTTC. Translated, it gives CSAQREGETQYF.

The rearrangement uses TRBV7-9 and TRBJ2-7, with TRBD1 matching over 9 bases. Germline values: CDR1 SEHNR, CDR2 FQNEAQ (reference sequence). The J segment lost 5 bases and the V segment lost 3 bases, leaving 5 bases of the junction unmatched. This CDR3 is 14 amino acids long. CDR3 bases: TGTGCCAGCAGCTTCCGGGACAGGGTTGACGAGCAGTACTTC. Residues: CASSFRDRVDEQYF.

The chain recombines TRBV25-1 with TRBJ2-3; 11 nucleotides align to TRBD1. The germline V gene has CDR1 MGHDK and CDR2 SYGVNS. V lost 9 bases, J lost 5 bases, and 1 base stayed unmatched. CDR3 length: 12 amino acids. CDR3 amino acids: CARDRGQDTQYF. The CDR3 DNA follows: TGTGCCAGGGACAGGGGGCAAGATACGCAGTATTTT. The variable domain in full, with the rest retrieved from reference TRBV25-1 and TRBJ2-3, is EADIYQTPRYLVIGTGKKITLECSQTMGHDKMYWYQQDPGMELHLIHYSYGVNSTEKGDLSSESTVSRIRTEHFPLTLESARPSHTSQYLCARDRGQDTQYFGPGTRLTVL.

This clonotype was observed a handful of times. The V and J genes are TRBV20-1 and TRBJ2-6; D perhaps matches TRBD2 (6 bases). The CDR3 contains 15 residues. The V gene's germline CDR1 is DFQATT and CDR2 SNEGSKA (reference sequence). V lost 5 bases and J lost 1, with 12 bases in between. As DNA, the CDR3 is TGCAGTGCTTCCAGACGGGGGTCTGGGGCCAACGTCCTGACTTTC. It encodes CSASRRGSGANVLTF.

This clonotype showed up just a few times. The gene calls are TRBV30 and TRBJ2-3; 7 bases line up with TRBD2. Unmatched junction bases numbered 5, after V lost 0 bases and J lost 2 bases. CDR3 length: 15 residues. The germline gives CDR1 GTSNPN, CDR2 SVGIG (reference sequence). The chain's CDR3 is CAWSVREVYTDTQYF. The CDR3 bases are TGTGCCTGGAGTGTCCGGGAGGTCTACACAGATACGCAGTATTTT.

This clonotype showed up just a few times. The V call is TRBV12-3 or TRBV12-4, the J call TRBJ1-6, with TRBD1 matching 7 bases. With V trimmed by 5 bases and J by 7 bases, 8 bases remained unmatched. The length of the CDR3 is 15 residues. The CDR3 DNA sequence: TGTGCCAGCAGTCCCTTGGCAGGGGGGAATTCACCCCTCCACTTT. Translated: CASSPLAGGNSPLHF.

The V and J genes are TRBV28 and TRBJ1-4; D might be TRBD1 (5 bases). The CDR3 has 15 amino acids. Trimming pared 3 bases from V and 7 bases from J, leaving 15 bases between. In germline, CDR1 is MDHEN, CDR2 SYDVKM. The CDR3 nucleotides read TGTGCCAGCAGTTTCGCCCTGGGACGTGGTGAAAAACTGTTTTTT. This codes for CASSFALGRGEKLFF.

V gene TRBV5-1 combines with J gene TRBJ2-7; D is possibly TRBD1 or TRBD2 (6 bases each). Per the germline V gene, CDR1 is SGHRS and CDR2 is YFSETQ. V shed 3 bases and J shed 9 bases, with 19 bases lying between them. This CDR3 has 14 amino acids. Here the CDR3 DNA reads TGCGCCAGCAGCTCCGGGGGTACAGGGACCGTGCAGTACTTC. It codes for CASSSGGTGTVQYF.

This chain links TRBV29-1 with TRBJ2-7, with D unresolved. The CDR3 is made up of 11 amino acids. V lost 3 bases to trimming and J lost 6 bases, with 9 bases between them. Germline V lookup: CDR1 SQVTM, CDR2 ANQGSEA. The CDR3: CSVDVRSEQYF. For the CDR3, the DNA is TGCAGCGTTGACGTCCGTAGCGAGCAGTACTTC.

This clonotype was observed a few times. DNA for the CDR3: TGCGCCAGCAGCTCGTTACCGTCGACCGGGATAACTAATGAAAAACTGTTTTTT. Translating it yields CASSSLPSTGITNEKLFF. This chain links TRBV5-1 with TRBJ1-4; no clear D. The CDR3 totals 18 residues. The ends were cut back, 3 bases at V and 1 base at J, with 19 bases in the middle. Germline V lookup: CDR1 SGHRS, CDR2 YFSETQ.

This chain joins TRBV30 and TRBJ1-1, with D hard to call. Trimming left V 0 bases short and J 3 bases short, with 14 bases between. The germline V gene encodes CDR1 GTSNPN and CDR2 SVGIG (reference sequence). The CDR3 has 15 amino acids. CDR3 nucleotides: TGTGCCTGGAGTGTACGGGTGACCGGCTACACTGAAGCTTTCTTT. Protein sequence: CAWSVRVTGYTEAFF.

A few counts support this clonotype. The chain couples TRBV2 to TRBJ2-5; the match to TRBD1 covers 7 bases. Unmatched junction bases numbered 8, after V lost 6 bases and J lost 4 bases. Germline CDR1 SNHLY, CDR2 FYNNEI. This CDR3 spans 14 amino acids. This chain's CDR3 is CASRDQTGRETQYF. Here the CDR3 DNA reads TGTGCCAGCAGGGACCAGACAGGGCGAGAGACCCAGTACTTC.

The J gene is TRBJ2-7, the V gene TRBV5-1; D is perhaps TRBD1 or TRBD2 (5 bases each). The germline V gene has CDR1 SGHRS and CDR2 YFSETQ. The V end was cut by 0 bases, the J end by 6 bases, with 16 bases between. This CDR3 has 15 amino acids. In DNA, the CDR3 is TGCGCCAGCAGCTTGGCCGAGGGACCTCACAGCGAGCAGTACTTC. Residues: CASSLAEGPHSEQYF.

This clonotype was picked up a small number of times. This chain uses TRBV13 with TRBJ2-1; 14 positions match TRBD2. V dropped 5 bases and J dropped 9; count of bases not matched to a gene: 15. CDR1 is PRHDT, CDR2 FYEKMQ, per germline (reference sequence). CDR3 size: 18 residues. CDR3 DNA sequence: TGTGCCAGCAGCCCCGTTGCGTTGGGGACTAGCGGGAGAAGTGAGCAGTTCTTC. It is translated as CASSPVALGTSGRSEQFF.

This clonotype has only a few counts. V is TRBV24-1 and J is TRBJ2-1; 8 nucleotides align to TRBD2. From germline, CDR1 is KGHDR and CDR2 SFDVKD. The CDR3 length is 15 residues. V lost 6 bases and J lost 2; bases outside the gene matches: 5. DNA for the CDR3: TGTGCCACCAGTCCCACTAGCGGACCCTACAATGAGCAGTTCTTC. Its translation: CATSPTSGPYNEQFF.

V usage is TRBV12-3 or TRBV12-4 and J usage is TRBJ1-2, with 12 bases fitting TRBD1. The J segment lost 5 bases and the V segment lost 4 bases, leaving 11 bases of the junction unmatched. The CDR3 is 17 amino acids. The chain's CDR3 is CASSSWGQGAGVYGYTF. In DNA form, the CDR3 reads TGTGCCAGCAGTTCTTGGGGACAGGGGGCAGGCGTGTATGGCTACACCTTC.

This clonotype was seen a few times. This chain uses TRBV4-1 with TRBJ1-3; D uncertain. Germline V gene sequence: CDR1 MGHRA, CDR2 YSYEKL. The CDR3 has 15 amino acids. The V gene lost 0 bases and the J gene lost 2 bases, with 8 bases spanning the gap. In DNA, the CDR3 is TGCGCCAGCAGCCAAGACAGAACCACTGGAAACACCATATATTTT. This encodes CASSQDRTTGNTIYF.

This rearrangement joins TRBV27 to TRBJ2-2; D remains unclear. Trimming pared 5 bases from V and 1 base from J, leaving 8 bases between. The V gene's germline CDR1 is MNHEY and CDR2 SMNVEV (reference sequence). There are 14 residues in the CDR3. Here the CDR3 reads CASSLSRNTGELFF. The CDR3 DNA reads TGTGCCAGCAGTCTCAGTCGGAACACCGGGGAGCTGTTTTTT.

This clonotype occurred a few times. The V gene is TRBV5-1, the J gene TRBJ1-4, with TRBD1 as a possible D gene (6 bases). Germline values: CDR1 SGHRS, CDR2 YFSETQ. The V end was cut by 4 bases, the J end by 4 bases, with 14 bases between. There are 15 residues in the CDR3. The CDR3 DNA reads as TGCGCCAGCAGCCTTGGACAGCCTCATAATGAAAAACTGTTTTTT. Translated: CASSLGQPHNEKLFF. Complete variable domain (other parts from reference TRBV5-1 and TRBJ1-4): KAGVTQTPRYLIKTRGQQVTLSCSPISGHRSVSWYQQTPGQGLQFLFEYFSETQRNKGNFPGRFSGRQFSNSRSEMNVSTLELGDSALYLCASSLGQPHNEKLFFGSGTQLSVL.

This clonotype turned up a few times. The chain employs TRBV15 and TRBJ1-5, with D tentatively TRBD1 (6 bases). CDR3 length equals 14 residues. The V and J ends lost 8 bases and 9 bases respectively, with 20 bases between them. Germline CDR1 is LNHNV and CDR2 is YYDKDF (reference sequence). The CDR3: CATPGHANLRPQHF. The CDR3 nucleotides read TGTGCCACCCCGGGACACGCCAATTTACGGCCCCAGCATTTT.